This T cell receptor (beta chain) was sequenced in a study of T cell repertoires in ileal Crohn's disease. About the research overall: Postoperative therapy was given to about half: 11 thiopurines, 15 to 20 anti-TNF agents.

Measured with immunoSEQ multiplex PCR; TCRdb has only the in-frame clones, and not every one. The sample has about 11,000 clones; roughly two thirds are singletons. Described time point: neoterminal ileum biopsy at postoperative endoscopy, about 6 months after surgery. Comment on this clone: Other DNA sequences in the same sample also yield this CDR3.

The specimen was ileal tissue. The origin of this receptor is an adult with Crohn's disease.

The CDR3 reads CSARQGGYNEQFF. CDR3 DNA: TGCAGCGCCCGACAGGGGGGATACAATGAGCAGTTCTTC. The rearrangement joins TRBV29-1 to TRBJ2-1; TRBD1 matches 9 bases. The CDR3 is made up of 13 amino acids. CDR1 is SQVTM and CDR2 is ANQGSEA in the germline V gene. V trimming: 7 bases; J trimming: 4 bases; junction bases outside the gene matches: 5.